These 23 T cell receptor beta chains originate from one sample sequenced in a study of blood T cell repertoires in COVID-19. Libraries were prepared by immunoSEQ multiplex PCR; TCRdb keeps only in-frame clonotypes and omits some of them. The sample lists around 250,000 clones, more than 75% occurring once. The specimen was PBMCs or T cells enriched from blood (not recorded which). The receptors shown here come from a woman aged 45-59 years who had recovered from COVID-19.

This clone was found once. The V gene is TRBV11-3, the J gene TRBJ1-2, with a possible D match to TRBD1 (6 bases). Germline V gene sequence: CDR1 SGHNT, CDR2 YENEEA. V dropped 6 bases and J dropped 4 bases, with 18 bases sitting between them. This CDR3 spans 15 amino acids. The CDR3 DNA sequence: TGTGCCAGCAGGGGGGCAGAGGCTCCTACCTATGGCTACACCTTC. Amino acids: CASRGAEAPTYGYTF.

The V call is TRBV10-3, the J call TRBJ2-7, with 13 bases lining up with TRBD2. From germline, CDR1 is ENHRY and CDR2 SYGVKD. There are 15 residues in the CDR3. Trimming took 5 bases from V and 6 from J; bases not matched to a gene: 7. CDR3 loop: CAISSGTSGTSEQYF. CDR3 sequence (DNA): TGTGCCATCAGTTCCGGGACTAGCGGGACTAGCGAGCAGTACTTC.

This chain connects TRBV21-1 to TRBJ2-7; whether TRBD2, the table's D call, matches the DNA was not checked. TRBV21-1 is a pseudogene locus. This CDR3 region has 15 residues. The CDR3 DNA reads as TGTGCCAGCAGCAAGCGGCGGGGGGGCTCCTACGAGCAGTACTTC. This sequence encodes CASSKRRGGSYEQYF.

The chain combines TRBV4-3 with TRBJ2-7; D ambiguous. Trimming shortened V by 0 bases and J by 5 bases, and 11 bases separated the two germline ends. The germline CDR1 and CDR2 sequences are LGHNA and YSLEER. The CDR3 loop spans 14 amino acids. The CDR3, as DNA: TGCGCCAGCAGCCAAGAATGGGCAGTGAACGAGCAGTACTTC. Protein: CASSQEWAVNEQYF.

The chain joins TRBV7-9 to TRBJ1-5, with 7 positions matching TRBD1. Germline CDR1 and CDR2: SEHNR and FQNEAQ (reference sequence). The CDR3 totals 16 residues. The V segment lost 1 base and the J segment 6 bases; nucleotides outside the gene matches: 9. The CDR3 sequence: CASSLGRQGSAQPQHF. CDR3 DNA sequence: TGTGCCAGCAGCTTAGGGAGACAGGGTAGCGCTCAGCCCCAGCATTTT.

The genes are TRBV27 and TRBJ2-3; 13 nucleotides agree with TRBD2. This CDR3 has 15 residues. In germline, CDR1 is MNHEY, CDR2 SMNVEV (reference sequence). V was pared by 6 bases and J by 4 bases, with 4 bases of the junction left unmatched. The CDR3: CASRGTSGKPDTQYF. CDR3 DNA: TGTGCCAGCAGGGGGACTAGCGGGAAGCCAGATACGCAGTATTTT.

The genes are TRBV7-2 and TRBJ2-2, with 11 bases aligning to TRBD2. Losses at the gene ends were 5 bases for V and 6 bases for J; bases not matched to a gene: 5. Per germline, CDR1 SGHTA and CDR2 FQGNSA. The CDR3 length is 15 residues. The CDR3 DNA is TGTGCCAGCAGCACGTTAGCGGGAGGGGCCGGGGAGCTGTTTTTT. This gives the protein CASSTLAGGAGELFF.

The J gene is TRBJ2-2, the V gene TRBV5-4; no firm D call. CDR1 is SGHNT, CDR2 YYREEE, per germline (reference sequence). This CDR3 comprises 15 residues. Trimming stripped 2 bases from V and 0 bases from J, with 8 bases between. CDR3 nucleotide sequence: TGTGCCAGCAGCTTCGGCAGCGCGAACACCGGGGAGCTGTTTTTT. As protein: CASSFGSANTGELFF.

The rearrangement joins TRBV28 to TRBJ1-2; a weak D match, TRBD1 (6 bases). The germline gives CDR1 MDHEN, CDR2 SYDVKM. The CDR3 loop spans 13 amino acids. Trimming removed 5 bases from V and 6 bases from J, with 13 bases in between. CDR3: CASSVTGKDGYTF. For the CDR3, the DNA is TGTGCCAGCAGTGTCACAGGGAAGGATGGCTACACCTTC.

The sample holds one count of this clone. The chain uses TRBV6-5 and TRBJ1-1; 8 positions match TRBD1. After removal of 6 bases from V and 4 bases from J, the junction contained 4 bases not matched to a gene. The CDR3 sequence is 13 residues long. Germline V gene sequence: CDR1 MNHEY, CDR2 SVGAGI. The CDR3 protein is CASSLTGGTEAFF. The CDR3 region has the DNA TGTGCCAGCAGCCTCACAGGGGGCACTGAAGCTTTCTTT.

The chain links TRBV3-1 (or the pseudogene TRBV3-2) to TRBJ1-6; TRBD1 is a possible D gene (6 bases). The CDR3 covers 15 residues. The V gene's germline CDR1 is LGHDT and CDR2 YNNKEL (reference sequence). Trimming left V 1 base short and J 11 bases short, with 15 bases between. CDR3 loop: CASSQVGGRGAPLHF. For the CDR3, the DNA is TGTGCCAGCAGCCAAGTGGGGGGGCGGGGGGCACCCCTCCACTTT.

The chain employs TRBV2 and TRBJ2-1; TRBD2 agrees at 13 bases. CDR1 is SNHLY and CDR2 is FYNNEI in the germline V gene. V lost 6 bases, J lost 4 bases, and 9 bases stayed unmatched. The CDR3 loop spans 17 amino acids. The chain's CDR3 is CASRRTSGRPSYNEQFF. In nucleotides, the CDR3 is TGTGCCAGCAGAAGGACTAGCGGGAGACCTTCGTACAATGAGCAGTTCTTC.

The rearrangement uses TRBV11-3 and TRBJ2-2, with TRBD1 as a possible D gene (6 bases). This CDR3 has 15 residues. Germline V CDR1 and CDR2: SGHNT, YENEEA. With 5 bases removed from V and 7 bases from J, the gap between germline ends came to 17 bases. Written as DNA, the CDR3 is TGTGCCAGCAGCCCCGCCGTGGGGGCCGGCGGGGAGCTGTTTTTT. This translates into CASSPAVGAGGELFF. The complete variable domain, with remaining parts taken from reference TRBV11-3 and TRBJ2-2, reads EAGVVQSPRYKIIEKKQPVAFWCNPISGHNTLYWYLQNLGQGPELLIRYENEEAVDDSQLPKDRFSAERLKGVDSTLKIQPAELGDSAVYLCASSPAVGAGGELFFGEGSRLTVL.

This chain uses TRBV14 with TRBJ1-2; 7 nucleotides agree with TRBD1. This CDR3 is 15 amino acids long. Germline trimming cut 2 bases from V and 7 bases from J; bases unmatched to any gene: 10. CDR1 is SGHDN, CDR2 FVKESK, per germline. Written as DNA, the CDR3 is TGTGCCAGCAGCCAACTCCCGGGACAGTGGTCTGGCTACACCTTC. It translates to CASSQLPGQWSGYTF. Drawing the rest from reference TRBV14 and TRBJ1-2, the complete variable domain is EAGVTQFPSHSVIEKGQTVTLRCDPISGHDNLYWYRRVMGKEIKFLLHFVKESKQDESGMPNNRFLAERTGGTYSTLKVQPAELEDSGVYFCASSQLPGQWSGYTFGSGTRLTVV.

This clone was recorded only once. V usage is TRBV7-7 and J usage is TRBJ2-5; the D gene is possibly TRBD2 (6 bases). CDR1 and CDR2 (germline): SSHAT, FNYEAQ (reference sequence). Trimming shortened V by 11 bases and J by 4 bases, and 23 bases separated the two germline ends. The CDR3 totals 15 residues. CDR3 sequence reads: CASTPGTAKGETQYF. CDR3 bases: TGTGCCTCCACCCCCGGGACTGCTAAGGGAGAGACCCAGTACTTC.

The CDR3 loop reads CAWSAGNSGNTIYF. In DNA form, the CDR3 reads TGTGCCTGGAGCGCCGGGAACTCTGGAAACACCATATATTTT. The rearrangement joins TRBV30 to TRBJ1-3; no clear D. Trimming stripped 3 bases from V and 0 bases from J, with 9 bases between. The germline CDR1 and CDR2 sequences are GTSNPN and SVGIG (reference sequence). The CDR3 covers 14 residues.

The chain joins TRBV4-3 to TRBJ2-3; 11 positions agree with TRBD2. J lost 1 base, V lost 0 bases, and 0 bases had no gene match. Germline CDR1 is LGHNA and CDR2 is YSLEER. The CDR3 runs to 16 residues. CDR3 region: CASSQELAGGTDTQYF. CDR3 in DNA: TGCGCCAGCAGCCAAGAACTAGCGGGAGGCACAGATACGCAGTATTTT.

The genes are TRBV9 and TRBJ2-5; TRBD2 agrees at 8 bases. This CDR3 is built from 15 residues. V lost 0 bases and J lost 2; bases outside the gene matches: 3. Germline CDR1 SGDLS, CDR2 YYNGEE. CDR3 nucleotides: TGTGCCAGCAGCGTAGTCAGCGGGAGTCAAGAGACCCAGTACTTC. This translates into CASSVVSGSQETQYF.

A note on this clone: Other DNA sequences in this specimen translate into the identical CDR3. The chain recombines TRBV6-5 with TRBJ1-5; D gene ambiguous. The CDR3 runs to 14 residues. The V and J ends lost 5 bases and 0 bases respectively, with 8 bases between them. Germline loops: CDR1 MNHEY, CDR2 SVGAGI. CDR3 in amino acids: CASSRTDSNQPQHF. The CDR3 DNA reads as TGTGCCAGCAGTCGGACTGATAGCAATCAGCCCCAGCATTTT.

The V and J genes are TRBV28 and TRBJ2-7, with D possibly matching TRBD2 (5 bases). CDR1 is MDHEN and CDR2 is SYDVKM in the germline V gene. V was shortened by 3 bases and J by 2 bases, with 11 bases between the two germline ends. This CDR3 comprises 14 residues. Here the CDR3 reads CASSLMRAAYEQYF. The DNA of the CDR3 is TGTGCCAGCAGTTTGATGCGGGCAGCCTACGAGCAGTACTTC.

This rearrangement joins TRBV19 to TRBJ1-3, with a weak D call TRBD1 (5 bases). V was clipped by 6 bases and J by 0 bases, with 12 bases between them. The length of the CDR3 is 15 residues. Looked up from germline, CDR1 is LNHDA and CDR2 is SQIVND (reference sequence). The CDR3 protein is CASRPTGVSGNTIYF. The CDR3 DNA follows: TGTGCCAGTAGGCCCACGGGGGTCTCTGGAAACACCATATATTTT.

The chain employs TRBV5-1 and TRBJ1-1; 10 positions match TRBD1. V trimming: 3 bases; J trimming: 4 bases; junction bases outside the gene matches: 9. The CDR3 consists of 16 residues. The germline CDR1 and CDR2 sequences are SGHRS and YFSETQ. The CDR3 reads CASSSMGQGKSTEAFF. CDR3 DNA sequence: TGCGCCAGCAGCTCAATGGGACAGGGGAAGAGCACTGAAGCTTTCTTT.

CDR3 in DNA: TGTGCCAGCAGCTTGGGCTGGTCTGACCCACCCTACGAGCAGTACTTC. It codes for CASSLGWSDPPYEQYF. The chain employs TRBV7-9 and TRBJ2-7; D is ambiguous. V was trimmed by 3 bases and J by 2 bases, leaving 17 bases between them. This CDR3 region has 16 residues. Germline values: CDR1 SEHNR, CDR2 FQNEAQ (reference sequence). The full variable domain, rest sourced from reference TRBV7-9 and TRBJ2-7, is DTGVSQNPRHKITKRGQNVTFRCDPISEHNRLYWYRQTLGQGPEFLTYFQNEAQLEKSRLLSDRFSAERPKGSFSTLEIQRTEQGDSAMYLCASSLGWSDPPYEQYFGPGTRLTVT.